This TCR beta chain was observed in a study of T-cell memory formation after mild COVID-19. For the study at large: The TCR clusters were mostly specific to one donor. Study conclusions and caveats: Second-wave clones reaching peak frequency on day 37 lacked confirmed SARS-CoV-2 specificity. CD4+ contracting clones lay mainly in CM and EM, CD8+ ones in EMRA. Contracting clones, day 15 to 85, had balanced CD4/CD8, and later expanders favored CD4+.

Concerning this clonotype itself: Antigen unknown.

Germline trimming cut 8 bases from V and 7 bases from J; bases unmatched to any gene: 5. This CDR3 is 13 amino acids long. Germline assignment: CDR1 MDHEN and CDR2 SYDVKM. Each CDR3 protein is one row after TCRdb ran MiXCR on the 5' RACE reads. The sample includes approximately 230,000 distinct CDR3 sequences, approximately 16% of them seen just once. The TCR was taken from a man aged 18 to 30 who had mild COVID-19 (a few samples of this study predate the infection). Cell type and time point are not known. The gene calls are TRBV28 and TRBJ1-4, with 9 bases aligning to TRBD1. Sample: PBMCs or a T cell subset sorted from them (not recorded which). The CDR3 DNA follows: TGTGCCAGCCTAACACAGGGGGCTGAAAAACTGTTTTTT. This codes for CASLTQGAEKLFF.